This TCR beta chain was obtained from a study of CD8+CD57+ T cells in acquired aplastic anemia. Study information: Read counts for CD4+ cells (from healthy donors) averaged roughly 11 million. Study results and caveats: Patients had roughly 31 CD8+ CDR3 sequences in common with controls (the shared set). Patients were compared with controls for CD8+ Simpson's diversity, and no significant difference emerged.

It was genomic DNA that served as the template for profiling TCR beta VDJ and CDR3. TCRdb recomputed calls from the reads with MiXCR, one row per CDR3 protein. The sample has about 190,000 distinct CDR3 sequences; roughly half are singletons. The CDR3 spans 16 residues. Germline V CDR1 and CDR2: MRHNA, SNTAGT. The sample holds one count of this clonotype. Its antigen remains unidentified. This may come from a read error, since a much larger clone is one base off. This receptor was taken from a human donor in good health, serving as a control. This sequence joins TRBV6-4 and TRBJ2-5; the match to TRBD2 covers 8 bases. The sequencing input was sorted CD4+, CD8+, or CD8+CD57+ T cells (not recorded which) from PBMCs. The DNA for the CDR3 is TGTGCCAGCAGTTACTCTCGGACTAGCCCCTGGGAGACCCAGTACTTC. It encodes CASSYSRTSPWETQYF.